This TCR beta chain was sequenced during a study of T cells expressing NK-cell markers. Study background: Obtained from sorted CD3+CD56+NKG2C+, CD3+CD56+NKG2C- and CD3+CD56-NKG2C+ T cells were the TCR beta repertoires.

In generating TCR beta cDNA, 5'RACE template switching with UMIs was used. For each CDR3 protein, TCRdb gives one entry from its re-call of the 5' RACE reads, without DNA. Recorded for this sample: around 14,000 distinct CDR3 sequences. CDR3 size: 15 residues. Germline-derived CDR1 and CDR2 are SGHTA and FQGNSA. The TCR sequence derives from a man aged 18-75 years in good health. Sample: blood T cells: a sorted CD56 or NKG2C T cell subset, CD4+ or CD8+ T cells, or bulk PBMC T cells (not recorded which). This chain connects TRBV7-2 to TRBJ2-3; TCRdb reports TRBD2, a call that lacks DNA to check it against. The CDR3 loop reads CASSWTSGSTDTQYF. The full variable domain, rest sourced from reference TRBV7-2 and TRBJ2-3, is GAGVSQSPSNKVTEKGKDVELRCDPISGHTALYWYRQSLGQGLEFLIYFQGNSAPDKSGLPSDRFSAERTGGSVSTLTIQRTQQEDSAVYLCASSWTSGSTDTQYFGPGTRLTVL.